The T cell receptor (beta chain) under discussion was sequenced for a study of beta chain features in type 1 diabetes. Study results and caveats: Shorter TCRB CDR3s, moderately but significantly so, marked every one of the four CD4+ subsets in Type 1 diabetes patients.

About this clone: Its antigen is still unknown.

Trimming shortened V by 0 bases and J by 1 base, and 9 bases separated the two germline ends. In germline, CDR1 is KGHSH, CDR2 LQKENI. The length of the CDR3 is 15 residues. The sequenced template was cDNA made from the entire isolated RNA. Using immunoSEQ multiplex PCR, the repertoire was profiled, and TCRdb retains in-frame clones only, with some absent. The sample records over 600,000 clones, roughly 12% being singletons. The sequenced material came from naive CD4+ T cells from blood. The rearrangement joins TRBV18 to TRBJ1-2; maybe TRBD1 (6 bases). The clonotype comes from a man between 25 and 39 years old with type 1 diabetes. The CDR3 loop reads CASSPPGGGNYGYTF. The CDR3 region has the DNA TGTGCCAGCTCACCACCGGGAGGGGGTAACTATGGCTACACCTTC. The variable domain in full, completed from reference TRBV18 and TRBJ1-2, reads NAGVMQNPRHLVRRRGQEARLRCSPMKGHSHVYWYRQLPEEGLKFMVYLQKENIIDESGMPKERFSAEFPKEGPSILRIQQVVRGDSAAYFCASSPPGGGNYGYTFGSGTRLTVV.